The 15 T cell receptor beta chains in this list originate from one sample, sequenced in a study of spatial heterogeneity in lung cancer. The time point denotes: blood at routine non-recurrence follow-up after resection. Each CDR3 protein is one row after TCRdb ran MiXCR on the 5' RACE reads. Here the sample spans under 75,000 distinct CDR3 sequences, around 8.9% being singletons. This specimen was PBMCs, taken at follow-up. These TCRs come from a female donor with early-stage non-small cell lung cancer.

In its sample, this clonotype was seen a few times. The junction departs from germline at one end; a sequencing error may be responsible. The chain employs TRBV5-1 and TRBJ1-4; D ambiguous. The CDR3 extends over 15 amino acids. Germline CDR1 reads SGHRS; CDR2 reads YFSETQ. The CDR3 DNA reads as TGCGCCAGCACCTTGAGGACGGGCACTAATGAAAAACTGTTTTTT. Translating gives CASTLRTGTNEKLFF.

This clonotype has at least ten counts. The gene calls are TRBV7-3 and TRBJ2-7, with 7 bases that match TRBD1. With 5 bases clipped from V and 0 bases from J, the junction kept 4 bases outside the gene matches. This CDR3 spans 14 amino acids. The V gene's germline CDR1 is SGHTA and CDR2 FQGTGA. The CDR3 coding sequence is TGTGCCAGCAGCGAGGACAGGAGCTCCTACGAGCAGTACTTC. Protein sequence: CASSEDRSSYEQYF.

This clonotype was detected many times. The V and J genes are TRBV29-1 and TRBJ2-5; D gene ambiguous. CDR1 SQVTM and CDR2 ANQGSEA come from the germline V gene. The CDR3 length is 15 residues. V shed 3 bases and J shed 1 base, with 15 bases lying between them. CDR3 DNA: TGCAGCGTTGAGGATTTTTTCCGTCTCCAAGAGACCCAGTACTTC. It codes for CSVEDFFRLQETQYF.

The table lists this clonotype with many counts. The chain recombines TRBV3-1 with TRBJ2-7; maybe TRBD2 (5 bases). Trimming pared 4 bases from V and 3 bases from J, leaving 10 bases between. CDR1 is LGHDT and CDR2 is YNNKEL in the germline V gene (reference sequence). The CDR3 is 13 residues long. CDR3 loop: CASSRGSGYEQYF. In nucleotides, the CDR3 is TGTGCCAGCAGCCGTGGCAGCGGCTACGAGCAGTACTTC.

There are many counts of this clonotype. This rearrangement joins TRBV5-5 to TRBJ1-2; D is possibly TRBD1 (6 bases). The V end lost 4 bases, the J end lost 6 bases, and 16 bases lay between the germline ends. Looked up from germline, CDR1 is SGHKS and CDR2 is YYEKEE (reference sequence). The CDR3 has 14 residues. In nucleotides, the CDR3 is TGTGCCAGCAGCCAGGTCAGGGGAGTGAATGGCTACACCTTC. The encoded protein is CASSQVRGVNGYTF.

This clonotype was detected many times. The rearrangement joins TRBV5-1 to TRBJ2-7; TRBD1 matches at 8 bases. The CDR3 runs 12 residues. The germline V gene encodes CDR1 SGHRS and CDR2 YFSETQ. The V and J ends lost 2 bases and 6 bases, in that order; junction bases with no gene match: 1. The CDR3 sequence is CASSFTGGEQYF. DNA of the CDR3: TGCGCCAGCAGCTTTACAGGGGGCGAGCAGTACTTC.

As for this clonotype: A much larger clonotype is one base distant, so this may be a read error. This chain connects TRBV5-1 to TRBJ1-1; D unresolved. The CDR3 runs to 14 residues. The germline V gene encodes CDR1 SGHRS and CDR2 YFSETQ. CDR3 amino acids: CASGLMAENTEAFF. DNA for the CDR3: TGCGCCAGCGGCTTGATGGCTGAGAACACTGAAGCTTTCTTT. The whole variable domain, filled in from reference TRBV5-1 and TRBJ1-1, reads KAGVTQTPRYLIKTRGQQVTLSCSPISGHRSVSWYQQTPGQGLQFLFEYFSETQRNKGNFPGRFSGRQFSNSRSEMNVSTLELGDSALYLCASGLMAENTEAFFGQGTRLTVV.

This clonotype was counted many times. J is TRBJ2-5 and V is TRBV5-1; D unclear. The CDR3 runs 12 residues. Germline assignment: CDR1 SGHRS and CDR2 YFSETQ. V was cut by 2 bases and J by 3 bases, with 5 bases left in between. The CDR3 DNA sequence: TGCGCCAGCAGCTTTGGAGAAGAGACCCAGTACTTC. Translated: CASSFGEETQYF. Full variable domain (outside the CDR3, taken from reference TRBV5-1 and TRBJ2-5): KAGVTQTPRYLIKTRGQQVTLSCSPISGHRSVSWYQQTPGQGLQFLFEYFSETQRNKGNFPGRFSGRQFSNSRSEMNVSTLELGDSALYLCASSFGEETQYFGPGTRLLVL.

The table lists this clonotype with a few counts. The chain joins TRBV27 to TRBJ2-2; TRBD1 agrees at 10 bases. V lost 7 bases to trimming and J lost 4 bases; unmatched junction nucleotides: 12. The germline V gene has CDR1 MNHEY and CDR2 SMNVEV (reference sequence). The CDR3 totals 17 residues. Written as DNA, the CDR3 is TGTGCCAGCACTTCCTCAGGGACAGGGGTCCTCACCGGGGAGCTGTTTTTT. It specifies CASTSSGTGVLTGELFF.

The chain links TRBV9 to TRBJ2-6, with D perhaps TRBD2 (5 bases). This CDR3 contains 17 residues. V was trimmed by 4 bases and J by 0 bases, leaving 14 bases between them. The germline V gene has CDR1 SGDLS and CDR2 YYNGEE. CDR3 in amino acids: CASSSIGGYSGANVLTF. The CDR3 nucleotides read TGTGCCAGCAGCTCCATAGGAGGTTACTCTGGGGCCAACGTCCTGACTTTC.

This clonotype has at least ten counts. J is TRBJ2-7 and V is TRBV7-8, with 14 bases lining up with TRBD2. V gave up 5 bases and J gave up 3 bases; unmatched junction bases: 6. Germline V lookup: CDR1 SGHVS, CDR2 FQNEAQ. The CDR3 is 16 residues long. The CDR3: CASSQTSGRVNYEQYF. In DNA, the CDR3 is TGTGCCAGCAGCCAGACTAGCGGGAGGGTTAACTACGAGCAGTACTTC.

The sample holds many counts of this clonotype. The gene calls are TRBV3-1 and TRBJ1-1, with no clear D. Germline V gene data show CDR1 as LGHDT and CDR2 as YNNKEL (reference sequence). The CDR3 length is 13 residues. Trimming took 0 bases from V and 6 from J, leaving 8 bases between them. The CDR3 spells CASSQEIQAEAFF. The CDR3 DNA is TGTGCCAGCAGCCAAGAGATTCAGGCTGAAGCTTTCTTT. Using reference TRBV3-1 and TRBJ1-1 for the parts outside the CDR3, the full variable domain is DTAVSQTPKYLVTQMGNDKSIKCEQNLGHDTMYWYKQDSKKFLKIMFSYNNKELIINETVPNRFSPKSPDKAHLNLHINSLELGDSAVYFCASSQEIQAEAFFGQGTRLTVV.

This clonotype came up many times. The chain couples TRBV9 to TRBJ2-1; D gene ambiguous. The V gene's germline CDR1 is SGDLS and CDR2 YYNGEE. The CDR3 is 13 amino acids. The germline V and J ends were trimmed by 0 bases and 2 bases, with 3 bases remaining between them. The CDR3 region has the DNA TGTGCCAGCAGCGTAGGGACCTACAATGAGCAGTTCTTC. This encodes CASSVGTYNEQFF.

The chain carries TRBV7-9 and TRBJ2-3; TRBD2 matches at 8 bases. Per germline, CDR1 SEHNR and CDR2 FQNEAQ (reference sequence). This CDR3 spans 13 amino acids. Losses at the gene ends were 6 bases for V and 6 bases for J; bases not matched to a gene: 5. The CDR3 DNA sequence: TGTGCCAGCAGAACTAGCGGCTATGATACGCAGTATTTT. It translates to CASRTSGYDTQYF.

This clonotype was observed many times. This chain connects TRBV28 to TRBJ1-5; maybe TRBD1 (5 bases). This CDR3 region has 13 residues. Trimming left V 1 base short and J 5 bases short, with 6 bases between. The V gene's germline CDR1 is MDHEN and CDR2 SYDVKM. CDR3 nucleotide sequence: TGTGCCAGCAGTTTATTCAGGGATCAGCCCCAGCATTTT. Translating it yields CASSLFRDQPQHF.